The source of this TCR beta chain is a study of graft-versus-host responses after intestinal transplantation. TCRdb's copy holds only in-frame clones and misses some; the assay was immunoSEQ multiplex PCR. Counted here are 13,000 or so clones, 84% occurring once; the ten biggest clones make up roughly 25%. Per the germline V gene, CDR1 is SGHDN and CDR2 is FVKESK. V was trimmed by 4 bases and J by 1 base, leaving 14 bases between them. CDR3 length equals 16 residues. Sample: PBMCs, taken after intestinal transplantation. This receptor was obtained from a human patient who received an intestinal transplant, so some T cells may come from the graft donor. This rearrangement joins TRBV14 to TRBJ2-4; D uncertain. The CDR3 bases are TGTGCCAGCAGCCCAACGACCCGGCCCGCCAAAAACATTCAGTACTTC. This gives the protein CASSPTTRPAKNIQYF.